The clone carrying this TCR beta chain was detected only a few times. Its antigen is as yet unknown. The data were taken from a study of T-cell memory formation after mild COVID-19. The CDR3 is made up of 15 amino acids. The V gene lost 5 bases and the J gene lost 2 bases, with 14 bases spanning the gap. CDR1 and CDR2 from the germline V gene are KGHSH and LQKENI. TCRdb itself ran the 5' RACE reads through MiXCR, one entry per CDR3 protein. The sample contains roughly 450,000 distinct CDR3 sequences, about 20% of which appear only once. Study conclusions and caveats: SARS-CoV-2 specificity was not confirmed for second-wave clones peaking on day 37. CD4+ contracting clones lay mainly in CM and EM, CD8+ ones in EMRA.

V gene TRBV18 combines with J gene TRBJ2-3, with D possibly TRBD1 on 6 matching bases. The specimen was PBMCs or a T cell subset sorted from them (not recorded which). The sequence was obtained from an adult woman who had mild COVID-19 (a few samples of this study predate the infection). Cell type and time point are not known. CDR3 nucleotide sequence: TGTGCCAGCTCAGGGGACATTGGTGTCACAGATACGCAGTATTTT. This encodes CASSGDIGVTDTQYF.